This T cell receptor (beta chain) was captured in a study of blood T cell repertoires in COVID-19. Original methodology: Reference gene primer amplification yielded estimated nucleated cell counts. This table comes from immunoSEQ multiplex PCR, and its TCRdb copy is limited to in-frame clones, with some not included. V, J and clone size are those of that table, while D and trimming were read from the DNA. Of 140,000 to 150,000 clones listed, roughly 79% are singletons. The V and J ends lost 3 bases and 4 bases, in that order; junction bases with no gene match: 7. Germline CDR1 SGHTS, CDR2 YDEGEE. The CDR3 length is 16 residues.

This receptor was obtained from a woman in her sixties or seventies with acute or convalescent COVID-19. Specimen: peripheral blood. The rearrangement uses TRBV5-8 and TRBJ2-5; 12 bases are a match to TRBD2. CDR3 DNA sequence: TGTGCCAGCAGCTCGGGACTAGCGGGTTCGGCAGAGACCCAGTACTTC. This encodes CASSSGLAGSAETQYF. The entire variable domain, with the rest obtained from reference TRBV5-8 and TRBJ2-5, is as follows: EAGVTQSPTHLIKTRGQQATLRCSPISGHTSVYWYQQALGLGLQFLLWYDEGEERNRGNFPPRFSGRQFPNYSSELNVNALELEDSALYLCASSSGLAGSAETQYFGPGTRLLVL.